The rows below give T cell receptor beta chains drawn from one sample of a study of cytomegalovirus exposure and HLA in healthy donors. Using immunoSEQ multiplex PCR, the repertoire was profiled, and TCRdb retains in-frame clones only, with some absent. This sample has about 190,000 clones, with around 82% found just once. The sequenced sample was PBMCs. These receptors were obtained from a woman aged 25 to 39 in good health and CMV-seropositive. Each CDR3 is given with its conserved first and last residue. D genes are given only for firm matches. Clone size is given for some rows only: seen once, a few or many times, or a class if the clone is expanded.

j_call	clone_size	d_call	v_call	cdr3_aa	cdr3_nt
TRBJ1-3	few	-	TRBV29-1	CSVVQGGNTIYF	TGCAGCGTTGTACAGGGAGGAAACACCATATATTTT
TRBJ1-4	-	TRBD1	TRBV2	CASTKGAANEKLFF	TGTGCCAGCACCAAGGGGGCGGCTAATGAAAAACTGTTTTTT
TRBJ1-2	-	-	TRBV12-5	CASGLASSDTKTF	TGTGCTAGTGGTTTGGCTTCCTCGGACACCAAGACCTTC
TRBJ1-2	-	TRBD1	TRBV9	CASTEDDSQGTDGYTF	TGTGCCAGCACCGAAGATGACTCACAGGGGACAGATGGCTACACCTTC
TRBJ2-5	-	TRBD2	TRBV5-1	CASSLSGGQETQYF	TGCGCCAGCAGCCTTAGCGGGGGGCAAGAGACCCAGTACTTC
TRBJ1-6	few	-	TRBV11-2	CASSLSKSRPYNSPLHF	TGTGCCAGCAGCTTATCTAAAAGCAGGCCCTATAATTCACCCCTCCACTTT
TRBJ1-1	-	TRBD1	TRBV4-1	CASSQDRLGTEAFF	TGCGCCAGCAGCCAGGACAGGTTGGGCACTGAAGCTTTCTTT
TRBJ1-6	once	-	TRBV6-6	CASTETGPSSPLHF	TGTGCCAGCACCGAGACAGGACCTAGTTCACCCCTCCACTTT
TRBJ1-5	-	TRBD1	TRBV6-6	CASSYPDRNNQPQHF	TGTGCCAGCAGTTACCCGGACAGGAACAATCAGCCCCAGCATTTT
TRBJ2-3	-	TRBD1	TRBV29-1	CSVARDRETDTQYF	TGCAGCGTTGCCCGGGACAGGGAGACAGATACGCAGTATTTT
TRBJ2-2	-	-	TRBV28	CASTSRVDTGELFF	TGTGCCAGCACAAGCAGGGTAGACACCGGGGAGCTGTTTTTT
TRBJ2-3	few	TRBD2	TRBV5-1	CASSLVGLAGDTQYF	TGCGCCAGCAGCTTGGTAGGACTAGCGGGAGATACGCAGTATTTT
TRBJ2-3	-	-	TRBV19	CASSMGYTDTQYF	TGTGCCAGTAGTATGGGCTACACAGATACGCAGTATTTT
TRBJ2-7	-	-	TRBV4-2	CASSLTPGSGEQYF	TGTGCCAGCAGCCTAACCCCGGGGTCTGGCGAGCAGTACTTC
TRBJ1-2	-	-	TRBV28	CASSLREVGYGYTF	TGTGCCAGCAGTCTCAGGGAGGTCGGCTATGGCTACACCTTC
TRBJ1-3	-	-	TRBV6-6	CASFPGGLSGNTIYF	TGTGCCAGCTTTCCCGGGGGGCTCTCTGGAAACACCATATATTTT
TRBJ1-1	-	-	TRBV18	CASSLYTEAFF	TGTGCCAGCTCACTCTACACTGAAGCTTTCTTT
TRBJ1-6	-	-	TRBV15	CATSRDIEAYNSPLHF	TGTGCCACCAGCAGAGATATCGAGGCCTATAATTCACCCCTCCACTTT
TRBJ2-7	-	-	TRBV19	CATKDRLSSYEQYF	TGTGCCACGAAAGACAGGTTAAGTTCCTACGAGCAGTACTTC
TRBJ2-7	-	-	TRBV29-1	CSAYLMGGEQYF	TGCAGCGCCTACCTCATGGGAGGAGAGCAGTACTTC
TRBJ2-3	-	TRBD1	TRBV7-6	CASSRTGDSDTQYF	TGTGCCAGCAGCAGGACAGGGGACTCAGATACGCAGTATTTT
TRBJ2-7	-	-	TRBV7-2	CASSLDRKSLNEQYF	TGTGCCAGCAGCTTAGACAGGAAGTCTCTGAACGAGCAGTACTTC
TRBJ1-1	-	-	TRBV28	CASSLGGAAIEAFF	TGTGCCAGCAGTTTGGGGGGGGCAGCTATTGAAGCTTTCTTT
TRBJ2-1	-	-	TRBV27	CASSPRRLMGALNEQFF	TGTGCCAGCAGTCCCCGCCGCTTGATGGGGGCGCTCAATGAGCAGTTCTTC
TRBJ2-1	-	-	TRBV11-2	CATSRQAGFYEQFF	TGTGCCACCTCACGACAGGCAGGGTTCTATGAGCAGTTCTTC